The 26 T cell receptor beta chains in this list originate from one sample, sequenced in a study of OX40 agonist ivuxolimab in advanced cancers. Sequencing used immunoSEQ multiplex PCR; TCRdb keeps in-frame clones, though not all of them. Of roughly 50,000 clones listed, about 82% are singletons. This sample comprised CD4+ or CD8+ T cells sorted from blood, obtained in a trial of the OX40 agonist ivuxolimab. The receptor set was obtained from an adult with an advanced solid tumor such as melanoma, head and neck, liver or kidney cancer.

This chain links TRBV2 with TRBJ1-2; 9 bases fit TRBD1. Germline-derived CDR1 and CDR2 are SNHLY and FYNNEI. The CDR3 covers 15 residues. Trimming at V came to 6 bases and at J to 8 bases, leaving 13 bases not matched to a gene. CDR3 sequence (DNA): TGTGCCAGCAGGGACAGGGGTAATTTATGGTCGGGCTACACCTTC. Translated, it gives CASRDRGNLWSGYTF.

The rearrangement uses TRBV7-2 and TRBJ1-2; D possibly corresponds to TRBD1 (5 bases). The germline V gene has CDR1 SGHTA and CDR2 FQGNSA. The germline V and J ends were trimmed by 2 bases and 8 bases, with 9 bases remaining between them. CDR3 length: 12 residues. DNA for the CDR3: TGTGCCAGCAGCTTATCAGGGAGAGGCTACACCTTC. It encodes CASSLSGRGYTF.

The chain links TRBV5-6 to TRBJ1-2; D is undetermined. From germline, CDR1 is SGHDT and CDR2 YYEEEE. The CDR3 has 15 amino acids. Trimming took off 2 bases at V and 2 bases at J, with 13 bases between the two ends. CDR3 region: CASSFSAQANYGYTF. In DNA, the CDR3 is TGTGCCAGCAGCTTTTCAGCCCAGGCCAACTATGGCTACACCTTC.

The chain couples TRBV15 to TRBJ2-1; 7 nucleotides match TRBD1. CDR3 length: 12 residues. Germline V gene data show CDR1 as LNHNV and CDR2 as YYDKDF (reference sequence). The junction had 1 base not matched to a gene; V was cut back by 4 bases and J by 7 bases. CDR3 DNA sequence: TGTGCCACCAGCAAACAGGGGAATGAGCAGTTCTTC. Its protein is CATSKQGNEQFF. The whole variable domain, remainder taken from reference TRBV15 and TRBJ2-1, is DAMVIQNPRYQVTQFGKPVTLSCSQTLNHNVMYWYQQKSSQAPKLLFHYYDKDFNNEADTPDNFQSRRPNTSFCFLDIRSPGLGDTAMYLCATSKQGNEQFFGPGTRLTVL.

The chain is built from TRBV5-1 and TRBJ2-7; 10 bases match TRBD2. J gave up 2 bases and V 2 bases, and 1 base lay outside the gene matches. Germline V gene sequence: CDR1 SGHRS, CDR2 YFSETQ. This CDR3 spans 14 amino acids. CDR3 sequence reads: CASSLSGGAYEQYF. The DNA of the CDR3 is TGCGCCAGCAGCTTAAGCGGGGGGGCCTACGAGCAGTACTTC.

V usage is TRBV25-1 and J usage is TRBJ2-1, with D possibly TRBD1 on 6 matching bases. The CDR3 is 14 residues long. Trimming left V 6 bases short and J 6 bases short, with 15 bases between. CDR1 is MGHDK, CDR2 SYGVNS, per germline. DNA of the CDR3: TGTGCCAGCAGCCCAACCAGGGGAAGCAATGAGCAGTTCTTC. Translation gives CASSPTRGSNEQFF.

This clone was observed once. J is TRBJ2-7 and V is TRBV6-1; D is possibly TRBD1 (6 bases). V shed 2 bases and J shed 2 bases, with 7 bases lying between them. CDR3 length: 13 amino acids. Germline V gives CDR1 MNHNS, CDR2 SASEGT. The CDR3 is CASSETGPYEQYF. The CDR3 DNA reads as TGTGCCAGCAGTGAAACAGGGCCCTACGAGCAGTACTTC.

J is TRBJ2-7 and V is TRBV7-9; 8 bases line up with TRBD1. The CDR3 covers 14 residues. Per germline, CDR1 SEHNR and CDR2 FQNEAQ (reference sequence). V shed 3 bases and J 3 bases; nucleotides not matched to a gene: 4. The CDR3 DNA sequence: TGTGCCAGCAGCTTTTCCGGACAGGGCTACGAGCAGTACTTC. This codes for CASSFSGQGYEQYF.

The chain has TRBV18 and TRBJ1-6; 9 nucleotides match TRBD1. With V trimmed by 3 bases and J by 9 bases, 3 bases remained unmatched. Germline loops: CDR1 KGHSH, CDR2 LQKENI. The CDR3 totals 14 residues. CDR3 sequence reads: CASSPVDRGSPLHF. In nucleotides, the CDR3 is TGTGCCAGCTCACCTGTGGACAGGGGTTCACCCCTCCACTTT.

The chain recombines TRBV19 with TRBJ1-2; D possibly corresponds to TRBD1 (5 bases). The germline CDR1 and CDR2 sequences are LNHDA and SQIVND (reference sequence). The CDR3 length is 15 residues. The V end was cut by 7 bases, the J end by 7 bases, with 22 bases between. The CDR3 reads CASTGSIGGSVGYTF. CDR3 bases: TGTGCCAGTACAGGGTCTATAGGTGGTAGTGTTGGCTACACCTTC.

The rearrangement uses TRBV11-2 and TRBJ2-6, with D possibly TRBD1 on 5 matching bases. V was cut by 5 bases and J by 0 bases, with 14 bases left in between. The germline V gene has CDR1 SGHAT and CDR2 FQNNGV. The CDR3 consists of 17 residues. The CDR3 sequence is CASSPDSRFSGANVLTF. In DNA form, the CDR3 reads TGTGCCAGCAGCCCCGACAGTCGCTTCTCTGGGGCCAACGTCCTGACTTTC.

The rearrangement uses TRBV18 and TRBJ1-2; the D is unclear. The germline gives CDR1 KGHSH, CDR2 LQKENI. The CDR3 contains 13 residues. The V gene lost 1 base and the J gene lost 2 bases, with 5 bases spanning the gap. The CDR3 sequence: CASSPLQNYGYTF. CDR3 in DNA: TGTGCCAGCTCACCACTACAGAACTATGGCTACACCTTC.

V gene TRBV5-1 combines with J gene TRBJ2-1; D may be TRBD1 (5 bases). This CDR3 spans 15 amino acids. The germline V gene has CDR1 SGHRS and CDR2 YFSETQ. V dropped 2 bases and J dropped 7 bases, with 16 bases sitting between them. The CDR3 region is CASSLKGMVSNEQFF. In nucleotides, the CDR3 is TGCGCCAGCAGCTTAAAGGGGATGGTGTCGAATGAGCAGTTCTTC.

The CDR3 DNA follows: TGTGCCAGCAGCGAAGGGGGCCTGGGCACTGAAGCTTTCTTT. Amino acid sequence: CASSEGGLGTEAFF. V and J are TRBV11-3 and TRBJ1-1; 7 bases are shared with TRBD1. CDR3 length equals 14 residues. The V gene end was trimmed by 5 bases and the J gene end by 4 bases; junction bases not matched to a gene: 7. Germline CDR1 SGHNT, CDR2 YENEEA.

The rearrangement joins TRBV10-1 to TRBJ2-7; no definite D call. CDR3 length: 16 amino acids. Germline CDR1 and CDR2: WNHNN and SYGVQD (reference sequence). Trimming stripped 7 bases from V and 3 bases from J, with 22 bases between. CDR3 protein: CASNPIQAHPNYEQYF. The CDR3 region has the DNA TGCGCCAGCAATCCTATCCAGGCGCATCCTAACTACGAGCAGTACTTC.

The chain uses TRBV10-3 and TRBJ1-2; D perhaps matches TRBD1 (5 bases). CDR1 is ENHRY, CDR2 SYGVKD, per germline. The CDR3 consists of 17 residues. With 7 bases removed from V and 5 bases from J, the gap between germline ends came to 26 bases. CDR3 in amino acids: CAITMRLDTRRGYGYTF. In DNA, the CDR3 is TGTGCCATCACCATGAGGCTGGACACAAGAAGGGGATATGGCTACACCTTC.

The CDR3: CASSRRSSEQYF. In nucleotides, the CDR3 is TGTGCCAGCAGCCGCCGGAGTAGCGAGCAGTACTTC. V gene TRBV2 combines with J gene TRBJ2-7; D is undetermined. Trimming took off 6 bases at V and 6 bases at J, with 12 bases between the two ends. Germline assignment: CDR1 SNHLY and CDR2 FYNNEI. This CDR3 comprises 12 residues.

This chain joins TRBV19 and TRBJ1-1; D call uncertain. The germline V gene encodes CDR1 LNHDA and CDR2 SQIVND (reference sequence). The CDR3 totals 14 residues. The V end lost 5 bases, the J end lost 1 base, and 11 bases lay between the germline ends. The CDR3 nucleotides read TGTGCCAGTAGTTTACAGCTTCCGAACACTGAAGCTTTCTTT. This translates into CASSLQLPNTEAFF.

The chain couples TRBV9 to TRBJ2-3; 8 bases line up with TRBD1. Germline CDR1 is SGDLS and CDR2 is YYNGEE. The V and J ends lost 2 bases and 4 bases, in that order; junction bases with no gene match: 12. The CDR3 spans 17 residues. The CDR3 here is CASSVSTSWTGSDTQYF. In DNA, the CDR3 is TGTGCCAGCAGCGTGAGTACTTCTTGGACAGGGTCAGATACGCAGTATTTT.

The rearrangement joins TRBV19 to TRBJ1-2; 10 nucleotides line up with TRBD1. The CDR3 is 15 amino acids. V shed 7 bases and J 0 bases; nucleotides not matched to a gene: 5. Germline CDR1 and CDR2: LNHDA and SQIVND (reference sequence). CDR3 region: CASTYGTGANYGYTF. CDR3 DNA: TGTGCCAGTACCTATGGGACAGGGGCTAACTATGGCTACACCTTC.

The genes are TRBV18 and TRBJ2-1; tentatively, D is TRBD1 or TRBD2 (7 bases each). Between the trimmed V and J ends, which lost 6 bases and 6 bases, there was a span of 18 bases. This CDR3 has 15 amino acids. CDR1 is KGHSH and CDR2 is LQKENI in the germline V gene. CDR3 protein: CASSPQGDYRNEQFF. The CDR3 DNA sequence: TGTGCCAGCTCCCCCCAGGGGGACTATCGCAATGAGCAGTTCTTC.

J is TRBJ1-6 and V is TRBV28; 8 bases map to TRBD1. V was clipped by 5 bases and J by 6 bases; unmatched bases: 6. This CDR3 region has 15 residues. The germline CDR1 and CDR2 sequences are MDHEN and SYDVKM. CDR3 sequence reads: CASSRRTGTNSPLHF. In DNA form, the CDR3 reads TGTGCCAGCAGTAGAAGGACAGGGACTAATTCACCCCTCCACTTT. Based on the CDR3 plus reference TRBV28 and TRBJ1-6, the full variable domain is DVKVTQSSRYLVKRTGEKVFLECVQDMDHENMFWYRQDPGLGLRLIYFSYDVKMKEKGDIPEGYSVSREKKERFSLILESASTNQTSMYLCASSRRTGTNSPLHFGNGTRLTVT.

V and J are TRBV4-2 and TRBJ2-5; D not resolved. The J call may be faulty, since TRBJ2-7 better matches the DNA end. There are 14 residues in the CDR3. Per germline, CDR1 LGHNA and CDR2 YNFKEQ. The CDR3 sequence is CASSQGNRGNEQYF. In nucleotides, the CDR3 is TGTGCCAGCAGCCAGGGAAACAGAGGCAACGAGCAGTACTTC.

V is TRBV7-2 and J is TRBJ1-4; unclear D gene. There are 15 residues in the CDR3. The germline CDR1 and CDR2 sequences are SGHTA and FQGNSA. V was pared by 3 bases and J by 8 bases, with 16 bases between. CDR3 DNA: TGTGCCAGCAGCTTGGCACAATCGGCAGGAGAAAAACTGTTTTTT. It encodes CASSLAQSAGEKLFF.

This clone was counted between two and nine times. J is TRBJ1-6 and V is TRBV19; no definite D call. The germline CDR1 and CDR2 sequences are LNHDA and SQIVND (reference sequence). V was cut by 5 bases and J by 6 bases, with 17 bases left in between. This CDR3 is 16 amino acids long. CDR3 coding DNA: TGTGCCAGTAGTCCCACTAGGATTCCGGGTAATTCACCCCTCCACTTT. The encoded protein is CASSPTRIPGNSPLHF.

In its sample, this clone was seen once. CDR3 DNA: TGTGCCAGTAGTCTAGCGGCCTACAATGAGCAGTTCTTC. It codes for CASSLAAYNEQFF. The gene calls are TRBV19 and TRBJ2-1; 7 positions match TRBD2. The CDR3 extends over 13 amino acids. CDR1 and CDR2 (germline): LNHDA, SQIVND (reference sequence). Trimming cost V 5 bases and J 2 bases; bases outside gene matches: 0.